Listed below are T cell receptor beta chains from one sample, sequenced in a study of beta chain features in type 1 diabetes. The table came from immunoSEQ multiplex PCR; TCRdb's copy has only in-frame clones and leaves some out. The sample holds more than 300,000 clones; around 16% are singletons and the top ten take around 0.02%. The material sequenced was naive CD4+ T cells from blood. The receptors shown here come from a woman aged 18-29 years in good health. Both conserved end residues are part of each CDR3. Fields, in order: clone size, D gene, V gene, J gene, CDR3 protein, CDR3 DNA. D genes are given only for firm matches. Clone size is stated in some rows and not others, as once, few, many or a class when expanded.

few	TRBD2	TRBV5-1	TRBJ2-7	CASSGEAGAWNEQYF	TGCGCCAGCAGCGGGGAAGCGGGAGCTTGGAACGAGCAGTACTTC
-	-	TRBV4-1	TRBJ1-2	CASSQDPNRDRYTF	TGCGCCAGCAGCCAAGACCCCAACAGGGACCGCTACACCTTC
-	TRBD1	TRBV15	TRBJ2-6	CATSTRTGSGANVLTF	TGTGCCACCAGCACCCGGACAGGGAGTGGGGCCAACGTCCTGACTTTC
few	TRBD1	TRBV18	TRBJ1-2	CASSPDVGGVYGYTF	TGTGCCAGCTCACCCGACGTAGGGGGCGTTTATGGCTACACCTTC
-	-	TRBV12-5	TRBJ2-3	CASGLVKSPGNTQYF	TGTGCTAGTGGTTTGGTGAAGTCCCCCGGGAATACGCAGTATTTT
-	-	TRBV2	TRBJ2-1	CASRPRALDNEQFF	TGTGCCAGCAGACCCAGGGCCTTAGACAATGAGCAGTTCTTC
few	TRBD2	TRBV27	TRBJ2-1	CASSFRREEQFF	TGTGCCAGCAGTTTTAGGCGGGAGGAGCAGTTCTTC
-	TRBD1	TRBV5-1	TRBJ1-5	CASSFGTDQPQHF	TGCGCCAGCAGCTTCGGGACAGATCAGCCCCAGCATTTT
-	TRBD1	TRBV5-4	TRBJ2-4	CASSGTGDLNIQYF	TGTGCCAGCAGCGGAACAGGGGATCTGAACATTCAGTACTTC
-	TRBD2	TRBV30	TRBJ2-1	CAWTSGRAREQFF	TGTGCCTGGACTAGCGGGAGGGCCCGTGAGCAGTTCTTC